Below, 27 T cell receptor beta chains from the same sample are listed, as sequenced in a study of cytomegalovirus exposure and HLA in healthy donors. It was with 60 Vbeta and 13 Jbeta primers that the PCR ran. Here immunoSEQ multiplex PCR was the method, and the copy in TCRdb shows in-frame clones only, minus some. This table holds fewer than 200,000 clones, 76% found once. Sequences were obtained from PBMCs. Receptors were obtained from a female donor in good health and CMV-seronegative.

The rearrangement joins TRBV11-3 to TRBJ2-2; possibly TRBD2 for D (5 bases). Trimming stripped 4 bases from V and 6 bases from J, with 9 bases between. There are 13 residues in the CDR3. In germline, CDR1 is SGHNT, CDR2 YENEEA. CDR3 region: CASSSRLSGELFF. The CDR3 coding sequence is TGTGCCAGCAGCTCCAGACTATCCGGGGAGCTGTTTTTT.

The J gene is TRBJ1-5, the V gene TRBV29-1, with a tentative D call TRBD1 (6 bases). Germline V gene data show CDR1 as SQVTM and CDR2 as ANQGSEA. The CDR3 extends over 11 amino acids. Trimming pared 6 bases from V and 11 bases from J, leaving 14 bases between. In DNA, the CDR3 is TGCAGCGTGGAGCAGGGGCTTGCCCAGCATTTT. As protein: CSVEQGLAQHF.

The gene calls are TRBV19 and TRBJ2-5; 8 bases fit TRBD1. Germline-derived CDR1 and CDR2 are LNHDA and SQIVND (reference sequence). The CDR3 covers 18 residues. J was trimmed by 1 base and V by 0 bases; bases with no gene match: 10. The CDR3 region has the DNA TGTGCCAGTAGTATAGAGGGAAGAACAGGGGGAACCCAAGAGACCCAGTACTTC. Protein product: CASSIEGRTGGTQETQYF.

The V call is TRBV7-8, the J call TRBJ1-2, with 8 bases lining up with TRBD1. With V trimmed by 3 bases and J by 8 bases, 11 bases remained unmatched. The germline gives CDR1 SGHVS, CDR2 FQNEAQ. The CDR3 totals 15 residues. The CDR3: CASSFQGQVVGGYTF. In nucleotides, the CDR3 is TGTGCCAGCAGCTTCCAGGGACAGGTTGTAGGGGGCTACACCTTC.

The table lists this clone with a few counts. The rearrangement joins TRBV5-4 to TRBJ2-4; D is possibly TRBD1 (6 bases). The germline gives CDR1 SGHNT, CDR2 YYREEE (reference sequence). The CDR3 runs to 15 residues. V was trimmed by 7 bases and J by 0 bases, leaving 14 bases between them. The CDR3 DNA reads TGTGCCAGCCGACCGGACAGTGGAGCCAAAAACATTCAGTACTTC. This encodes CASRPDSGAKNIQYF.

The sample holds a few counts of this clone. The chain joins TRBV27 to TRBJ2-5; D is possibly TRBD1 (5 bases). CDR3 length: 15 amino acids. Trimming shortened V by 7 bases and J by 1 base, and 16 bases separated the two germline ends. The germline V gene has CDR1 MNHEY and CDR2 SMNVEV (reference sequence). The CDR3 loop is CASTRRPQGQETQYF. CDR3 bases: TGTGCCAGCACCCGACGGCCTCAGGGCCAAGAGACCCAGTACTTC.

This rearrangement joins TRBV7-9 to TRBJ2-3, with 8 bases that match TRBD1. V shed 6 bases, J shed 1 base, and the junction held 3 bases outside the gene matches. The CDR3 runs to 14 residues. Per germline, CDR1 SEHNR and CDR2 FQNEAQ (reference sequence). CDR3 in amino acids: CASSRQGRTDTQYF. The CDR3 DNA sequence: TGTGCCAGCAGTCGACAGGGGCGCACAGATACGCAGTATTTT.

J is TRBJ2-1 and V is TRBV5-1; TRBD2 matches 13 bases. Germline loops: CDR1 SGHRS, CDR2 YFSETQ. The CDR3 is made up of 16 amino acids. V shed 2 bases, J shed 7 bases, and the junction held 6 bases outside the gene matches. The CDR3 sequence is CASSLSPGLAGNEQFF. CDR3 bases: TGCGCCAGCAGCTTATCTCCGGGACTAGCGGGGAATGAGCAGTTCTTC. The full variable domain, in which reference TRBV5-1 and TRBJ2-1 provide the parts outside the CDR3, is KAGVTQTPRYLIKTRGQQVTLSCSPISGHRSVSWYQQTPGQGLQFLFEYFSETQRNKGNFPGRFSGRQFSNSRSEMNVSTLELGDSALYLCASSLSPGLAGNEQFFGPGTRLTVL.

The count of this clone is one. J is TRBJ2-6 and V is TRBV11-2; 7 bases agree with TRBD1. From germline, CDR1 is SGHAT and CDR2 FQNNGV. V shed 6 bases and J 1 base; nucleotides not matched to a gene: 9. The CDR3 has 17 residues. In DNA form, the CDR3 reads TGTGCCAGCAGGCAGACAGGGATAGCTTCTGGGGCCAACGTCCTGACTTTC. This encodes CASRQTGIASGANVLTF. Full variable domain (remainder filled in from reference TRBV11-2 and TRBJ2-6): EAGVAQSPRYKIIEKRQSVAFWCNPISGHATLYWYQQILGQGPKLLIQFQNNGVVDDSQLPKDRFSAERLKGVDSTLKIQPAKLEDSAVYLCASRQTGIASGANVLTFGAGSRLTVL.

Points on this clone: The same CDR3 is also encoded by other DNA sequences in this sample. The chain has TRBV5-4 and TRBJ2-3; weak D call: TRBD1 (6 bases). CDR1 is SGHNT, CDR2 YYREEE, per germline (reference sequence). This CDR3 region has 15 residues. The V end was cut by 1 base, the J end by 0 bases, with 9 bases between. CDR3 in DNA: TGTGCCAGCAGCTTGAGGACAGCCAGCACAGATACGCAGTATTTT. The encoded protein is CASSLRTASTDTQYF.

The CDR3 sequence: CASSETSLTEQFF. The CDR3 DNA follows: TGTGCCAGCAGCGAGACTAGCCTGACTGAGCAGTTCTTC. The chain uses TRBV11-3 and TRBJ2-1, with 7 bases lining up with TRBD2. The V gene's germline CDR1 is SGHNT and CDR2 YENEEA. This CDR3 is 13 amino acids long. V lost 5 bases and J lost 9; bases outside the gene matches: 7.

The chain combines TRBV2 with TRBJ1-1, with 12 bases lining up with TRBD1. The germline V gene encodes CDR1 SNHLY and CDR2 FYNNEI. The junction had 2 bases not matched to a gene; V was cut back by 6 bases and J by 6 bases. The CDR3 is made up of 13 amino acids. CDR3 nucleotide sequence: TGTGCCAGCAGAGGGACAGGGGGCGCTGAAGCTTTCTTT. Protein sequence: CASRGTGGAEAFF.

This chain connects TRBV9 to TRBJ2-3; 8 positions agree with TRBD1. The CDR3 has 16 residues. With V trimmed by 0 bases and J by 6 bases, 9 bases remained unmatched. Germline CDR1 and CDR2: SGDLS and YYNGEE. CDR3 sequence reads: CASSVAQGQVIDTQYF. As DNA, the CDR3 is TGTGCCAGCAGCGTAGCACAGGGACAGGTAATCGATACGCAGTATTTT.

The rearrangement uses TRBV4-2 and TRBJ2-7; D might be TRBD1 (6 bases). CDR1 LGHNA and CDR2 YNFKEQ come from the germline V gene. V was pared by 1 base and J by 6 bases, with 7 bases between. The CDR3 is 12 residues long. CDR3 residues: CASSQVGGEQYF. DNA for the CDR3: TGTGCCAGCAGCCAAGTAGGGGGCGAGCAGTACTTC.

This clone was observed a handful of times. This chain links TRBV19 with TRBJ1-3, with D perhaps matching TRBD1 (6 bases). The CDR3 spans 16 residues. Germline lookup yields CDR1 LNHDA and CDR2 SQIVND (reference sequence). Deletions cut 4 bases from V and 2 bases from J, with 15 bases between. In DNA, the CDR3 is TGTGCCAGTAGTAATGCGGCAGGGGAAACTGGAAACACCATATATTTT. It translates to CASSNAAGETGNTIYF.

This chain joins TRBV7-2 and TRBJ2-3; 8 bases fit TRBD1. The J segment lost 5 bases and the V segment lost 5 bases, leaving 3 bases of the junction unmatched. CDR3 size: 13 residues. Germline values: CDR1 SGHTA, CDR2 FQGNSA. The CDR3 DNA is TGTGCCAGCAGCCGGGACAGGAGAGATACGCAGTATTTT. Translated: CASSRDRRDTQYF.

The V and J genes are TRBV7-2 and TRBJ1-1; D not resolved. Germline CDR1 is SGHTA and CDR2 is FQGNSA. The CDR3 sequence is 14 residues long. V lost 5 bases and J 3 bases, leaving 13 bases between the germline ends. The CDR3 DNA reads TGTGCCAGCAGCGCACATTTCCAAGACACTGAAGCTTTCTTT. Amino acids: CASSAHFQDTEAFF. Variable domain in full (rest from reference TRBV7-2 and TRBJ1-1): GAGVSQSPSNKVTEKGKDVELRCDPISGHTALYWYRQSLGQGLEFLIYFQGNSAPDKSGLPSDRFSAERTGGSVSTLTIQRTQQEDSAVYLCASSAHFQDTEAFFGQGTRLTVV.

V is TRBV5-4 and J is TRBJ2-5; 10 nucleotides agree with TRBD1. From germline, CDR1 is SGHNT and CDR2 YYREEE (reference sequence). The CDR3 runs to 16 residues. V lost 4 bases to trimming and J lost 4 bases; unmatched junction nucleotides: 10. CDR3 coding DNA: TGTGCCAGCAGCCCGGTAGGGGGACAGGGGATAGAGACCCAGTACTTC. Translating gives CASSPVGGQGIETQYF.

This chain joins TRBV6-4 and TRBJ2-6; 10 positions match TRBD2. Germline values: CDR1 MRHNA, CDR2 SNTAGT. V lost 2 bases and J lost 0; bases outside the gene matches: 1. The CDR3 has 17 residues. CDR3 in DNA: TGTGCCAGCAGTGACCGGACTAGCGGCTCTGGGGCCAACGTCCTGACTTTC. Its protein is CASSDRTSGSGANVLTF.

The chain recombines TRBV6-1 with TRBJ1-2, with 9 bases fitting TRBD1. Germline V lookup: CDR1 MNHNS, CDR2 SASEGT. V dropped 7 bases and J dropped 4; count of bases not matched to a gene: 7. The CDR3 covers 14 residues. The CDR3: CASTQGQGFYGYTF. CDR3 nucleotide sequence: TGTGCCAGCACCCAGGGACAGGGTTTCTATGGCTACACCTTC.

This clone was observed a few times. The CDR3 region has the DNA TGTGCCAGCAGATACCAGGCAACCTATGGCTACACCTTC. It specifies CASRYQATYGYTF. This chain uses TRBV5-6 with TRBJ1-2; D not certain. Trimming stripped 5 bases from V and 4 bases from J, with 12 bases between. The CDR3 consists of 13 residues. The germline V gene has CDR1 SGHDT and CDR2 YYEEEE.

The chain uses TRBV9 and TRBJ2-3; 13 bases agree with TRBD2. Germline V gene sequence: CDR1 SGDLS, CDR2 YYNGEE. The CDR3 runs 17 residues. Trimming cost V 3 bases and J 3 bases; bases outside gene matches: 7. CDR3 DNA: TGTGCCAGCAGCGCTCACTCGGGACTAGCGGGAACAGATACGCAGTATTTT. This codes for CASSAHSGLAGTDTQYF.

The gene calls are TRBV11-1 and TRBJ2-5; the D gene is possibly TRBD2 (6 bases). V dropped 5 bases and J dropped 5 bases, with 15 bases sitting between them. CDR3 length: 14 amino acids. Germline CDR1 and CDR2: SGHAT and FQDESV (reference sequence). The CDR3 bases are TGTGCCAGCAGCGTCCGACTAGTGGGGGAGACCCAGTACTTC. Its translation: CASSVRLVGETQYF.

This chain uses TRBV9 with TRBJ2-1; the D is unclear. This CDR3 comprises 18 residues. Germline CDR1 and CDR2: SGDLS and YYNGEE. The ends were cut back, 0 bases at V and 0 bases at J, with 16 bases in the middle. The CDR3 here is CASSVGSGTYSSYNEQFF. CDR3 coding DNA: TGTGCCAGCAGCGTAGGGTCGGGTACCTATAGCTCCTACAATGAGCAGTTCTTC.

This sequence joins TRBV9 and TRBJ2-1, with D maybe TRBD1 (7 bases). The germline CDR1 and CDR2 sequences are SGDLS and YYNGEE. CDR3 size: 14 residues. Between the trimmed V and J ends, which lost 7 bases and 7 bases, there was a span of 18 bases. CDR3 protein: CASRPQGGTNEQFF. The DNA for the CDR3 is TGTGCCAGCCGACCGCAGGGGGGAACAAATGAGCAGTTCTTC. Filled out from reference TRBV9 and TRBJ2-1, the complete variable domain reads DSGVTQTPKHLITATGQRVTLRCSPRSGDLSVYWYQQSLDQGLQFLIQYYNGEERAKGNILERFSAQQFPDLHSELNLSSLELGDSALYFCASRPQGGTNEQFFGPGTRLTVL.

This rearrangement joins TRBV10-3 to TRBJ2-3, with 7 bases that match TRBD2. CDR1 and CDR2 (germline): ENHRY, SYGVKD. V lost 3 bases, J lost 2 bases, and 5 bases stayed unmatched. The length of the CDR3 is 15 residues. The CDR3 bases are TGTGCCATCAGTGAAAGAAAGCGGGACACAGATACGCAGTATTTT. Translated, it gives CAISERKRDTDTQYF.

The rearrangement links TRBV28 to TRBJ1-6; tentatively, D is TRBD1 (5 bases). V was cut by 6 bases and J by 11 bases, with 11 bases left in between. Germline V gives CDR1 MDHEN, CDR2 SYDVKM. This CDR3 has 12 amino acids. CDR3: CASRVWGAPLHF. The DNA for the CDR3 is TGTGCCAGCAGGGTCTGGGGGGCACCCCTCCACTTT.